The clone carrying this TCR beta chain turned up a few times. Antigen specificity is unknown. The germline gives CDR1 DFQATT, CDR2 SNEGSKA (reference sequence). V was cut by 6 bases and J by 4 bases, with 18 bases left in between. This CDR3 is 15 amino acids long. The sample belongs to a study of T cells in Graves' hyperthyroidism and ophthalmopathy. Study-level findings and limits: Most clonotypes expanded in thyroid above 0.001 were likewise present in blood.

There were TCR beta CDR3 regions amplified from RNA transcripts. In the first-round RT-PCR of the TCR CDR3, the HTBI primer set was used. TCRdb reanalysed the multiplex PCR reads using MiXCR and keeps one entry per CDR3 protein. This table has 450,000 to 600,000 distinct CDR3 sequences, just under 20% appearing once. The sequencing input was blood. The source is a man aged 40-55 years with Graves' ophthalmopathy. The chain links TRBV20-1 to TRBJ2-2; the D is unclear. Written as DNA, the CDR3 is TGCAGTGCGAGACCAGGTGGTCGGGTCACCGGGGAGCTGTTTTTT. This codes for CSARPGGRVTGELFF.